The clone carrying this TCR beta chain has only a few counts. The antigen is not known. The entry originates in a study of blood T cells in healthy people across ages. Study outcomes and limitations: Aged donors had fewer naive CD4+ cells and lower diversity than long-lived donors. Without sorted subsets, naive and antigen-experienced compartments could not be conclusively compared.

The use of a sample-barcoded 5' primer and a J-beta primer mix characterized a second PCR of about 6 to 12 cycles. TCRdb re-derived calls from the 5' RACE reads in MiXCR, one entry per CDR3 protein. Among about 640,000 distinct CDR3 sequences listed, around 31% were seen once. The CDR3 has 14 amino acids. Between the trimmed V and J ends, which lost 0 bases and 5 bases, there was a span of 10 bases. CDR1 is SGHNT and CDR2 is YYREEE in the germline V gene (reference sequence). Total RNA amounts of at least 5 micrograms were extracted per sample. V gene TRBV5-4 combines with J gene TRBJ2-3; D uncertain. Sample: blood. The receptor was derived from an elderly woman in good health. The CDR3 DNA reads as TGTGCCAGCAGCTTGGACAGCTCCTTAGATACGCAGTATTTT. Translated: CASSLDSSLDTQYF. Full variable domain (remainder filled in from reference TRBV5-4 and TRBJ2-3): ETGVTQSPTHLIKTRGQQVTLRCSSQSGHNTVSWYQQALGQGPQFIFQYYREEENGRGNFPPRFSGLQFPNYSSELNVNALELDDSALYLCASSLDSSLDTQYFGPGTRLTVL.